This entry is about one T cell receptor (beta chain). The data belong to a study of blood T cell repertoires in COVID-19. Looked up from germline, CDR1 is GTSNPN and CDR2 is SVGIG (reference sequence). With 3 bases removed from V and 0 bases from J, the gap between germline ends came to 13 bases. This CDR3 spans 15 amino acids. The assay was immunoSEQ multiplex PCR, and TCRdb's table has in-frame clones only and misses some. Altogether over 200,000 clones are present, 88% being singletons, with the ten largest covering approximately 0.7%. Sequenced sample: peripheral blood. The sequence derives from a human donor in a cohort sampled during active COVID-19. V usage is TRBV30 and J usage is TRBJ2-3, with D hard to call. For the CDR3, the DNA is TGTGCCTGGAGCGCCTTACTTAAAAGCACAGATACGCAGTATTTT. Protein sequence: CAWSALLKSTDTQYF.